This T cell receptor beta chain was profiled in a study of cytomegalovirus exposure and HLA in healthy donors listed by TCRdb under 2017. About the full investigation: An earlier analysis of several hundred of the donors reported under 300 Gb of sequence data and 117 million unique TCR beta sequences obtained from roughly 180 million T cells. Around 300 gigabases of sequencing data and approximately 80 million unique TCR sequences were included in an early release covering about 700 HLA-typed donors. Among the approximately 420 genotyped donors, around 81% belonged to the genetic ancestry cluster associated with self-reported Caucasian donors. The study aimed to test whether signatures of past pathogen exposure could be identified by cataloging public T cell receptors. The study used immunosequencing to profile the T cell repertoires of more than 650 subjects and linked those repertoires to cytomegalovirus serostatus. A separate validation cohort of roughly 120 different subjects was used in addition to the roughly 670-subject first cohort. To predict cytomegalovirus infection status, the study combined high-throughput TCR immunosequencing, statistical association of individual TCRs with disease status, and machine learning. In a later analysis, previously published TCR beta repertoires from 666 donors were re-analyzed and high-resolution HLA genotyping was added so that TCR occurrence patterns could be studied. Rather than drawing on any new phenotypic data, the later analysis identified candidate immune exposures from TCR beta sequences and the way those sequences occurred across donors. To decide whether each TCR beta V gene segment behaved as functional or pseudogenic, an earlier analysis of 587 of the donors relied on high-throughput TCR beta sequencing. Donor age, sex, ethnicity and CMV serostatus were compiled alongside the repertoire data. In a later genetic analysis, genome-wide SNP genotypes for 398 of the 666 donors were used, and that subset was treated as a discovery cohort. Every discovery cohort repertoire had been produced on one sequencing platform. Class I and class II HLA loci were covered by the typing at four-digit resolution. The number of donors typed differed by locus, with roughly 629-640 for A, B, C, DRB1 and DQB1, around 500 for DQA1, 600 to 610 for DPA1, and some 440 for DPB1. Roughly five DR-DQ haplotypes were handled as single units for association and clustering because linkage in the cohort was strong. Among around 400 genotyped donors of the cohort, an average of roughly 230,000 unique TCR beta nucleotide sequences was sequenced per donor, of which about 18% were non-productive.

Looking up the germline V gene yields CDR1 KGHSH and CDR2 LQKENI. Measured from the cysteine to the phenylalanine, the CDR3 is 16 residues long. CDR3 DNA only is kept here, 48 bases in frame from base 1. The V end loses 5 bases and the J end loses 0 bases, and a stretch of 13 bases separates them. About this clone itself: Its antigen is currently not known. Base quality data are lacking; no much larger clone is found one base away.

Study-wide conclusions, independent of this receptor: It was suggested by the authors that the approach could potentially be generalized to other disease states and immunological phenotypes. Most CMV-associated TCR beta chains appeared to be HLA-restricted in a later analysis, and the HLA associations seemed to be driven largely by CMV exposure. A later analysis reported that several top co-occurrence clusters appeared linked to parvovirus B19, influenza, CMV and Epstein-Barr virus. Compared with equally common non-associated chains, HLA-associated TCR beta chains in a later analysis were more clonally expanded and had lower generation probabilities. Because HLA typing was missing for some donors at each locus, association tests included only the typed subset. A later genetic analysis associated a missense DCLRE1C variant with V-gene and J-gene trimming of TCR beta chains, and an independent cohort replicated the association. According to a later analysis, TCR association rates differed among HLA loci, with DRB1 alleles showing the most associated TCRs and HLA-C alleles showing the fewest. In the study, 164 TCR beta chains were listed as associated with cytomegalovirus. At a false discovery rate of 0.05, a later analysis linked 16,951 TCR beta sequences to specific HLA alleles. Assigning TCR associations to individual alleles was difficult when HLA alleles, especially DR and DQ, strongly co-occurred. A few of the identified cytomegalovirus-associated TCR beta chains were confirmed in vitro to be specific for cytomegalovirus antigens. In both the original and validation cohorts, the classifier was reported to diagnose cytomegalovirus status with high specificity and sensitivity. According to a later genetic analysis, donors in an Asian-associated ancestry cluster had fewer N-insertions in productive TCRs than the roughly 670-donor mean. Some IMGT-functional V segments, including TRBV6-2 and TRBV6-3, could not be distinguished by the 87-base-pair reads and were therefore excluded. A cluster of highly shared sequence variants was judged likely to be a technical artifact of the sequencing pipeline. This cohort had only TCR beta chains sequenced, and the lack of alpha or paired-chain data limited which features could be detected. Immune exposure information for the cohort was limited to CMV serostatus. The presence/absence analyses assumed that sequencing depth was roughly uniform across donors, and that assumption may not be true. Across donors, most TCR sequences were observed very rarely, whereas some public TCRs were present in many individuals. Correlated functional status among segregating V segments might reflect linkage disequilibrium, but an unknown experimental factor could not be ruled out. The earlier analysis of 450 to 700 of the donors excluded 15 to 20 rarely observed V segments, including chromosome 9 orphons, because counts were too low. A further reported finding was that TCR beta sequences accurately predicted the HLA-A and HLA-B alleles for most subjects in the first cohort. Broadly in line with IMGT annotations, most TCR beta V segments showed up in productive rearrangements about 90% or about 30% of the time in an earlier analysis of some 590 of the donors.

In total, 500 to 700 healthy bone marrow donors made up the cohort. At the time of sampling, all cohort members were nominally healthy, though unrecorded immune exposures were likely present. The donor was CMV seropositive and belonged to the group of 250 to 300 seropositive cohort members. Every donor gave a peripheral blood sample, and the peripheral blood mononuclear cells from that sample were used for TCR beta sequencing. The Qiagen DNeasy Blood Extraction Kit was used to extract genomic DNA from the blood cell samples. Libraries came from the immunoSEQ multiplex PCR assay. For the multiplex PCR, a mixture combining 60 forward primers for TCR Vbeta segments and 13 reverse primers for TCR Jbeta segments was used. The CDR3 region of rearranged TCR beta genes was amplified from genomic DNA by a multiplex PCR assay. The Illumina HiSeq System was used to sequence the amplified TCR beta libraries as 87-base-pair reads. Processing in the source paper ran as follows. In a later analysis, about 80 million unique TCR beta chains were counted across the approximately 640 repertoires, and roughly 11 million of these chains were shared by at least two donors. A nearest-neighbor algorithm error-corrected the raw reads and collapsed the reads into unique sequences, merging closely related sequences to remove PCR and sequencing errors. V, D and J gene segments were assigned by aligning CDR3 sequences to IMGT reference sequences. Each retained sequence needed at least a six-nucleotide match to both a V gene segment and a J gene segment. Rearrangements were classified as productive when the CDR3 lacked stop codons and remained in frame with V and J, and all other rearrangements were classified as non-productive. Following IMGT convention, CDR3 was defined as the stretch from the second conserved V-encoded cysteine to the conserved J-encoded phenylalanine. In an earlier analysis of around 600 of the donors, sequences lacking an unambiguous match to a single V gene segment were excluded. In an earlier analysis of approximately 550 of the donors, V segments were called functional above 56.7% productive rearrangements and were called segregating when the between-donor standard deviation exceeded 5%. A statistical classification framework was built for diagnosing cytomegalovirus status from the catalog of TCR beta chain sequences. In a later analysis, V and J genes were assigned by comparing TCR nucleotide sequences against IMGT/GENE-DB human TR gene sequences. Using the TCRdist pipeline, a later analysis assigned CDR3 sequences along with most-parsimonious VDJ recombination scenarios. In a later analysis, every TCR beta chain was defined by the combination of its CDR3 amino acid sequence and its V-gene family, and reads without a unique V-gene family were dropped. A later analysis removed several hundred highly shared, low-generation-probability nucleotide sequences to deal with suspected cross-contamination and a sequencing artifact. In a later analysis, a clonal expansion index for each public chain was calculated from normalized within-repertoire ranks of inferred template counts. Generation probabilities in a later analysis came from a VDJ recombination model fitted to out-of-frame rearrangements, and those results were checked against IGoR. Hypergeometric tests were used in a later analysis to score TCR-TCR, TCR-HLA and TCR-CMV co-occurrence, with a repertoire-size bias correction applied to the TCR pairs. To estimate false discovery rates, a later analysis permuted the HLA or CMV assignments 20 times. In a later analysis, co-occurring TCRs were grouped using DBSCAN, and TCRdist sequence similarity was added for clustering within HLA-allele-positive subsets. Repertoires with fewer than 30,000 or more than 120,000 public chains were left out of co-occurrence clustering, as were a handful of repertoires with anomalous nucleotide sharing. TCRdb mirrors the immuneACCESS table, restricted to in-frame sequences. Some clones are absent from its copies; in checked studies, under half trace to an unresolved V gene, and the reason for the others is unknown. D and trimming were read from the DNA, whereas the V and J calls and clone size are those reported in that table. The sample table records about 120,000 clones; about 80% of these occur just once. The top ten hold 8.8% of the sample.

The V and J genes are TRBV18 and TRBJ1-4; TRBD1 is a weak D gene call, 5 bases matching. The sequenced sample consisted of PBMCs. This clonotype originated in a female donor in good health and CMV-seropositive. The DNA reads TGTGCCAGCTCAGCTACCCGGACAACAACTAATGAAAAACTGTTTTTT. This encodes CASSATRTTTNEKLFF. With the portions outside the CDR3 filled from the reference TRBV18 and TRBJ1-4 genes, the complete variable region becomes NAGVMQNPRHLVRRRGQEARLRCSPMKGHSHVYWYRQLPEEGLKFMVYLQKENIIDESGMPKERFSAEFPKEGPSILRIQQVVRGDSAAYFCASSATRTTTNEKLFFGSGTQLSVL.